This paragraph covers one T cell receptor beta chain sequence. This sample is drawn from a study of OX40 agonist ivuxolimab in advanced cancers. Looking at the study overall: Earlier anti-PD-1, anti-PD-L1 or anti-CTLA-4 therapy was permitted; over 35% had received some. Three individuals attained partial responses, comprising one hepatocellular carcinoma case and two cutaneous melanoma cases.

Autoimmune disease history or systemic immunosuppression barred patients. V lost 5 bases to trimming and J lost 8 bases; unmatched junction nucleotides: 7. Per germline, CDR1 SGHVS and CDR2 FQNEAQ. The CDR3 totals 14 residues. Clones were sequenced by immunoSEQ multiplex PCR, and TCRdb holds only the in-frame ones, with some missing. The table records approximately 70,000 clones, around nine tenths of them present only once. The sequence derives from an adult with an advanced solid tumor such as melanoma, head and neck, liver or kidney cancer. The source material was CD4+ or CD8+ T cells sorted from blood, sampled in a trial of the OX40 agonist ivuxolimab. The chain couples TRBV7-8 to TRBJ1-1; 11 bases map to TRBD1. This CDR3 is CASSKSGTGGEAFF. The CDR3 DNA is TGTGCCAGCAGCAAATCTGGGACAGGGGGGGAAGCTTTCTTT.